The clone carrying this TCR beta chain was detected ten times or more. Its antigen is not known. Germline loops: CDR1 DFQATT, CDR2 SNEGSKA (reference sequence). CDR3 length: 15 residues. Trimming shortened V by 0 bases and J by 6 bases, and 16 bases separated the two germline ends. This specimen comes from a study of T cells after yellow fever vaccination. Study-wide results and caveats: FACS-sorted repertoires could contain abundant clonotypes contaminating from the bulk population.

TCR cDNA, made by 5'RACE template switching, carried an added universal primer site and UMIs. Using its own MiXCR run on the 5' RACE reads, TCRdb lists one record per CDR3 protein. This sample carries approximately 120,000 distinct CDR3 sequences, 6.5% to 8% of them seen once, and the ten largest clones take 2% to 3%. The clonotype was recovered from a man between 18 and 29 years old who received the YFV17D yellow fever vaccine. The rearrangement links TRBV20-1 to TRBJ2-3; TRBD1 or TRBD2 may be the D gene (6 bases each). Sequencing used CD4+ T cells sorted from PBMCs, obtained approximately 11 days after the first yellow fever vaccination. CDR3 sequence reads: CSARDARGPPDTQYF. In DNA, the CDR3 is TGCAGTGCTAGAGATGCACGGGGGCCCCCCGATACGCAGTATTTT.